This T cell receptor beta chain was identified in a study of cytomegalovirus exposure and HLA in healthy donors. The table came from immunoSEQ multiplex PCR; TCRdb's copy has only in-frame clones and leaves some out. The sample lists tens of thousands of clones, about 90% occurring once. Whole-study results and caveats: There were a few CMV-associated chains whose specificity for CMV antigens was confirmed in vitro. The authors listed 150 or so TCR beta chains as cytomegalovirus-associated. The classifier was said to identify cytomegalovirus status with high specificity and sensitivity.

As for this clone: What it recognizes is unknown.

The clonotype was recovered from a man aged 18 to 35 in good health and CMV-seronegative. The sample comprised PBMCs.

The CDR3 here is CASSWEEEQYF. In DNA form, the CDR3 reads TGTGCCAGCAGTTGGGAGGAGGAGCAGTACTTC. The rearrangement links TRBV28 to TRBJ2-7, with D possibly matching TRBD2 (6 bases). The CDR3 runs to 11 residues. Deletions cut 4 bases from V and 7 bases from J, with 8 bases between. Germline V gives CDR1 MDHEN, CDR2 SYDVKM.